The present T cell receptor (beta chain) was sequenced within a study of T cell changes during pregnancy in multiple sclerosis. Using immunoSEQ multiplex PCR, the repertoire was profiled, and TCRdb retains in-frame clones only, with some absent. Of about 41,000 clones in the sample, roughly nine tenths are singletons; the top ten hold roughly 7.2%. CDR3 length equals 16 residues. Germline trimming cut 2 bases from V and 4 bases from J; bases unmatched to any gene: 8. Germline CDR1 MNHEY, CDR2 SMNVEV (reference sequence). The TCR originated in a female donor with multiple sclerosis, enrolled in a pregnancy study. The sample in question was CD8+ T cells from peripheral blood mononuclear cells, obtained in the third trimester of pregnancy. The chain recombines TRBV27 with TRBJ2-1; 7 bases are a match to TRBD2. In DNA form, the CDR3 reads TGTGCCAGCAGTTTAGACTCGAGACTAGCATACAATGAGCAGTTCTTC. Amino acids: CASSLDSRLAYNEQFF.